This TCR beta chain was captured in a study of T cell repertoires in cytomegalovirus infection (dated by TCRdb to about 2019). Study-level background: Because public TCR beta signatures pointed to carriage of CMV infection together with the matching HLA type, the HLA type of each donor mattered for the analysis.

Results the study describes overall, beyond this receptor: In both this cohort and an independent cohort of a few hundred donors, the cumulative frequency of public TCR beta family members distinguished carriers of CMV infection plus the relevant HLA type. The ex vivo response was dominated by HLA-C-restricted CMV-specific TCR beta clonotypes, and the single most frequent clonotype in two of eight donors was supplied by these HLA-C-restricted clonotypes.

Turning to this clonotype: No antigen is known for it. No base-level quality is on record; no much larger clone is a single base apart.

Data came from an Illumina HiSeq 1500. The raw public reads went through TCRdb reprocessing: fastp at Q25, MiXCR clone calling, in-frame beta chains kept. When rows share a CDR3 protein, they turn into one entry using the most common DNA and genes. A total of 150,000 to 200,000 distinct CDR3 sequences appear in this sample, 15% to 20% of them only once. The ten largest account for 15% to 20% of the sample. V ends up 3 bases short and J 5 bases short, with an unmatched junction base count of 8. Looking up the germline V gene yields CDR1 SGHRS and CDR2 YFSETQ. The CDR3 measures 15 amino acids from cysteine to phenylalanine. Only the CDR3 region is kept as DNA, spanning 45 bases read in frame from base 1.

The chain was built from TRBV5-1 and TRBJ2-1, and 7 bases in between align with TRBD1. This sequence was found in a human donor in good health (CMV status not recorded). Some clones in this sample may be carry-over from other donors' samples. The sequencing input was CD8+ T cells from PBMCs. The CDR3 corresponds to CASSSQQGSDNEQFF. The bases read TGCGCCAGCAGCTCACAACAGGGGTCAGACAATGAGCAGTTCTTC.